The subject of this entry is one T cell receptor beta chain. Germline assignment: CDR1 SEHNR and CDR2 FQNEAQ (reference sequence). The CDR3 is 13 residues long. The V gene lost 10 bases and the J gene lost 5 bases, with 12 bases spanning the gap. These data come from a study of molecular identifiers for immune sequencing clone quantification. Using its own MiXCR run on the PCR reads, TCRdb lists one record per CDR3 protein. The sample has approximately 40,000 distinct CDR3 sequences, about a quarter seen once. This sequence joins TRBV7-9 and TRBJ2-6; D is uncertain. The sample taken for sequencing was naive CD8+ T cells from blood, with Jurkat cell RNA spiked in. Subset: FACS-sorted CD8+CD4-CCR7+CD45RA+ naive T cells. This clonotype originated in a human donor in good health. Some libraries in this study had Jurkat cell RNA spiked in. The CDR3 nucleotides are TGTGCCATCTCGGGCCTGCGGGCCAACGTCCTGACTTTC. The encoded protein is CAISGLRANVLTF.